This TCR beta chain was recovered during a study of CD8 T cells in ankylosing spondylitis. TCRdb re-called the 5' RACE reads through MiXCR, storing one row per CDR3 protein. Seen here are roughly 100,000 distinct CDR3 sequences, less than 25% observed once, and the top ten hold more than 9%. Trimming took off 5 bases at V and 9 bases at J, with 8 bases between the two ends. Looked up from germline, CDR1 is DFQATT and CDR2 is SNEGSKA (reference sequence). The CDR3 contains 11 residues. This clonotype was counted only a few times. The V and J genes are TRBV20-1 and TRBJ1-6; D not certain. The clonotype originates from a male donor with ankylosing spondylitis. What was sequenced was synovial fluid, either unsorted or a sorted T cell fraction (not recorded which). This CDR3 is CSAGAGSPLHF. CDR3 bases: TGCAGTGCTGGAGCCGGTTCACCCCTCCACTTT.